This T cell receptor beta chain stems from a study of OX40 agonist ivuxolimab in advanced cancers. Study-wide background: Ivuxolimab, which is an agonistic anti-OX40 (CD134) antibody, was administered to the patients.

This clone was seen only a few times. Germline lookup yields CDR1 SGHDN and CDR2 FVKESK. The CDR3 runs 13 residues. Trimming took 0 bases from V and 8 from J, leaving 10 bases between them. This table comes from immunoSEQ multiplex PCR, and its TCRdb copy is limited to in-frame clones, with some not included. The profile shows under 85,000 clones, roughly 86% of them singletons. Sequences were derived from CD4+ or CD8+ T cells sorted from blood, sampled in a trial of the OX40 agonist ivuxolimab. The clonotype comes from an adult with an advanced solid tumor such as melanoma, head and neck, liver or kidney cancer. The rearrangement uses TRBV14 and TRBJ1-2; D is unclear. Here the CDR3 DNA reads TGTGCCAGCAGCCAAGAGAGTGCTACGGGCTACACCTTC. Translating it yields CASSQESATGYTF.